This T cell receptor beta chain stems from a study of OX40 agonist ivuxolimab in advanced cancers. With 0 bases removed from V and 4 bases from J, the gap between germline ends came to 8 bases. The CDR3 consists of 15 residues. Germline V CDR1 and CDR2: SGHRS, YFSETQ. General study points: Partly responding patients at 0.1-3.0 mg/kg showed some of the smallest clonal expansion. The mean number of expanded clones was higher in CD8+ T cells than in CD4+.

Blood draws occurred at baseline, cycle 4 day 1, and cycle 7 day 1. Method: immunoSEQ multiplex PCR; TCRdb's copy keeps in-frame clones and lacks some. The sample yields 77,000 or so clones, approximately 80% seen once. This clone was counted a single time. Its antigen is unknown. Sequenced here: CD4+ or CD8+ T cells sorted from blood, sampled in a trial of the OX40 agonist ivuxolimab. The clonotype originates from an adult with an advanced solid tumor such as melanoma, head and neck, liver or kidney cancer. The chain couples TRBV5-1 to TRBJ2-6; TRBD2 is a possible D gene (5 bases). CDR3 residues: CASSLAPGGANVLTF. The CDR3 DNA reads TGCGCCAGCAGCTTGGCCCCGGGAGGGGCCAACGTCCTGACTTTC.